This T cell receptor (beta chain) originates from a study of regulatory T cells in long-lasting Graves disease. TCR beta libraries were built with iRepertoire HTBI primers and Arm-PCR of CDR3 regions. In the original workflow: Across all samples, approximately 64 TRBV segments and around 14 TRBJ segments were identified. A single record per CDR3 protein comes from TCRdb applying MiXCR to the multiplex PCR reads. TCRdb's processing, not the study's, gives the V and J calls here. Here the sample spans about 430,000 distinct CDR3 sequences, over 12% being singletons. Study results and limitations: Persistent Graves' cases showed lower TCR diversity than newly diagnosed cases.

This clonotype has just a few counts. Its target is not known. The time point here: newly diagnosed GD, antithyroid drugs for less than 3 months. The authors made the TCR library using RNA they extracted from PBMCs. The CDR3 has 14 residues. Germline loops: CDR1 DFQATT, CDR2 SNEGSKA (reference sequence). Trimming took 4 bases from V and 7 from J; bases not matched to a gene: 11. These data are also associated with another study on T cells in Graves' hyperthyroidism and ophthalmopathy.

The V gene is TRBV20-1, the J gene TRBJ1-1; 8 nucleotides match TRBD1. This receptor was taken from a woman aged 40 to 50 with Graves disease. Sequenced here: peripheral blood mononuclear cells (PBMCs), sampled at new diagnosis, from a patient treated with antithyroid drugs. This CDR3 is CSAKTQGGDLEAFF. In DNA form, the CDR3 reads TGCAGTGCTAAAACACAGGGGGGCGACCTTGAAGCTTTCTTT.